The clone carrying this TCR beta chain was recorded a few times. Its antigen remains unknown. Assay: immunoSEQ multiplex PCR; the TCRdb copy retains only in-frame clones and omits some. The sample lists about 35,000 clones; roughly 65% were seen once. The entry originates in a study of STAT5B mutations in CD4+ large granular lymphocyte leukemia. Study details: Among healthy donors, a particular HLA allele went with more CDR3 'QG' motifs.

Germline assignment: CDR1 LNHDA and CDR2 SQIVND (reference sequence). V was shortened by 2 bases and J by 0 bases, with 1 base between the two germline ends. This CDR3 region has 12 residues. Whole-study findings and limits: Top patient clones used TRBV06 genes more often: 8/27 versus 2/35 in controls. About a quarter of private leukemic clonotypes occurred rarely in other patients' non-leukemic repertoires.

The sequencing input was CD4+ T cells from blood buffy coats. The source of this sequence is a human donor in good health. The rearrangement joins TRBV19 to TRBJ1-1; D not certain. CDR3: CASSILNTEAFF. For the CDR3, the DNA is TGTGCCAGTAGTATACTGAACACTGAAGCTTTCTTT.